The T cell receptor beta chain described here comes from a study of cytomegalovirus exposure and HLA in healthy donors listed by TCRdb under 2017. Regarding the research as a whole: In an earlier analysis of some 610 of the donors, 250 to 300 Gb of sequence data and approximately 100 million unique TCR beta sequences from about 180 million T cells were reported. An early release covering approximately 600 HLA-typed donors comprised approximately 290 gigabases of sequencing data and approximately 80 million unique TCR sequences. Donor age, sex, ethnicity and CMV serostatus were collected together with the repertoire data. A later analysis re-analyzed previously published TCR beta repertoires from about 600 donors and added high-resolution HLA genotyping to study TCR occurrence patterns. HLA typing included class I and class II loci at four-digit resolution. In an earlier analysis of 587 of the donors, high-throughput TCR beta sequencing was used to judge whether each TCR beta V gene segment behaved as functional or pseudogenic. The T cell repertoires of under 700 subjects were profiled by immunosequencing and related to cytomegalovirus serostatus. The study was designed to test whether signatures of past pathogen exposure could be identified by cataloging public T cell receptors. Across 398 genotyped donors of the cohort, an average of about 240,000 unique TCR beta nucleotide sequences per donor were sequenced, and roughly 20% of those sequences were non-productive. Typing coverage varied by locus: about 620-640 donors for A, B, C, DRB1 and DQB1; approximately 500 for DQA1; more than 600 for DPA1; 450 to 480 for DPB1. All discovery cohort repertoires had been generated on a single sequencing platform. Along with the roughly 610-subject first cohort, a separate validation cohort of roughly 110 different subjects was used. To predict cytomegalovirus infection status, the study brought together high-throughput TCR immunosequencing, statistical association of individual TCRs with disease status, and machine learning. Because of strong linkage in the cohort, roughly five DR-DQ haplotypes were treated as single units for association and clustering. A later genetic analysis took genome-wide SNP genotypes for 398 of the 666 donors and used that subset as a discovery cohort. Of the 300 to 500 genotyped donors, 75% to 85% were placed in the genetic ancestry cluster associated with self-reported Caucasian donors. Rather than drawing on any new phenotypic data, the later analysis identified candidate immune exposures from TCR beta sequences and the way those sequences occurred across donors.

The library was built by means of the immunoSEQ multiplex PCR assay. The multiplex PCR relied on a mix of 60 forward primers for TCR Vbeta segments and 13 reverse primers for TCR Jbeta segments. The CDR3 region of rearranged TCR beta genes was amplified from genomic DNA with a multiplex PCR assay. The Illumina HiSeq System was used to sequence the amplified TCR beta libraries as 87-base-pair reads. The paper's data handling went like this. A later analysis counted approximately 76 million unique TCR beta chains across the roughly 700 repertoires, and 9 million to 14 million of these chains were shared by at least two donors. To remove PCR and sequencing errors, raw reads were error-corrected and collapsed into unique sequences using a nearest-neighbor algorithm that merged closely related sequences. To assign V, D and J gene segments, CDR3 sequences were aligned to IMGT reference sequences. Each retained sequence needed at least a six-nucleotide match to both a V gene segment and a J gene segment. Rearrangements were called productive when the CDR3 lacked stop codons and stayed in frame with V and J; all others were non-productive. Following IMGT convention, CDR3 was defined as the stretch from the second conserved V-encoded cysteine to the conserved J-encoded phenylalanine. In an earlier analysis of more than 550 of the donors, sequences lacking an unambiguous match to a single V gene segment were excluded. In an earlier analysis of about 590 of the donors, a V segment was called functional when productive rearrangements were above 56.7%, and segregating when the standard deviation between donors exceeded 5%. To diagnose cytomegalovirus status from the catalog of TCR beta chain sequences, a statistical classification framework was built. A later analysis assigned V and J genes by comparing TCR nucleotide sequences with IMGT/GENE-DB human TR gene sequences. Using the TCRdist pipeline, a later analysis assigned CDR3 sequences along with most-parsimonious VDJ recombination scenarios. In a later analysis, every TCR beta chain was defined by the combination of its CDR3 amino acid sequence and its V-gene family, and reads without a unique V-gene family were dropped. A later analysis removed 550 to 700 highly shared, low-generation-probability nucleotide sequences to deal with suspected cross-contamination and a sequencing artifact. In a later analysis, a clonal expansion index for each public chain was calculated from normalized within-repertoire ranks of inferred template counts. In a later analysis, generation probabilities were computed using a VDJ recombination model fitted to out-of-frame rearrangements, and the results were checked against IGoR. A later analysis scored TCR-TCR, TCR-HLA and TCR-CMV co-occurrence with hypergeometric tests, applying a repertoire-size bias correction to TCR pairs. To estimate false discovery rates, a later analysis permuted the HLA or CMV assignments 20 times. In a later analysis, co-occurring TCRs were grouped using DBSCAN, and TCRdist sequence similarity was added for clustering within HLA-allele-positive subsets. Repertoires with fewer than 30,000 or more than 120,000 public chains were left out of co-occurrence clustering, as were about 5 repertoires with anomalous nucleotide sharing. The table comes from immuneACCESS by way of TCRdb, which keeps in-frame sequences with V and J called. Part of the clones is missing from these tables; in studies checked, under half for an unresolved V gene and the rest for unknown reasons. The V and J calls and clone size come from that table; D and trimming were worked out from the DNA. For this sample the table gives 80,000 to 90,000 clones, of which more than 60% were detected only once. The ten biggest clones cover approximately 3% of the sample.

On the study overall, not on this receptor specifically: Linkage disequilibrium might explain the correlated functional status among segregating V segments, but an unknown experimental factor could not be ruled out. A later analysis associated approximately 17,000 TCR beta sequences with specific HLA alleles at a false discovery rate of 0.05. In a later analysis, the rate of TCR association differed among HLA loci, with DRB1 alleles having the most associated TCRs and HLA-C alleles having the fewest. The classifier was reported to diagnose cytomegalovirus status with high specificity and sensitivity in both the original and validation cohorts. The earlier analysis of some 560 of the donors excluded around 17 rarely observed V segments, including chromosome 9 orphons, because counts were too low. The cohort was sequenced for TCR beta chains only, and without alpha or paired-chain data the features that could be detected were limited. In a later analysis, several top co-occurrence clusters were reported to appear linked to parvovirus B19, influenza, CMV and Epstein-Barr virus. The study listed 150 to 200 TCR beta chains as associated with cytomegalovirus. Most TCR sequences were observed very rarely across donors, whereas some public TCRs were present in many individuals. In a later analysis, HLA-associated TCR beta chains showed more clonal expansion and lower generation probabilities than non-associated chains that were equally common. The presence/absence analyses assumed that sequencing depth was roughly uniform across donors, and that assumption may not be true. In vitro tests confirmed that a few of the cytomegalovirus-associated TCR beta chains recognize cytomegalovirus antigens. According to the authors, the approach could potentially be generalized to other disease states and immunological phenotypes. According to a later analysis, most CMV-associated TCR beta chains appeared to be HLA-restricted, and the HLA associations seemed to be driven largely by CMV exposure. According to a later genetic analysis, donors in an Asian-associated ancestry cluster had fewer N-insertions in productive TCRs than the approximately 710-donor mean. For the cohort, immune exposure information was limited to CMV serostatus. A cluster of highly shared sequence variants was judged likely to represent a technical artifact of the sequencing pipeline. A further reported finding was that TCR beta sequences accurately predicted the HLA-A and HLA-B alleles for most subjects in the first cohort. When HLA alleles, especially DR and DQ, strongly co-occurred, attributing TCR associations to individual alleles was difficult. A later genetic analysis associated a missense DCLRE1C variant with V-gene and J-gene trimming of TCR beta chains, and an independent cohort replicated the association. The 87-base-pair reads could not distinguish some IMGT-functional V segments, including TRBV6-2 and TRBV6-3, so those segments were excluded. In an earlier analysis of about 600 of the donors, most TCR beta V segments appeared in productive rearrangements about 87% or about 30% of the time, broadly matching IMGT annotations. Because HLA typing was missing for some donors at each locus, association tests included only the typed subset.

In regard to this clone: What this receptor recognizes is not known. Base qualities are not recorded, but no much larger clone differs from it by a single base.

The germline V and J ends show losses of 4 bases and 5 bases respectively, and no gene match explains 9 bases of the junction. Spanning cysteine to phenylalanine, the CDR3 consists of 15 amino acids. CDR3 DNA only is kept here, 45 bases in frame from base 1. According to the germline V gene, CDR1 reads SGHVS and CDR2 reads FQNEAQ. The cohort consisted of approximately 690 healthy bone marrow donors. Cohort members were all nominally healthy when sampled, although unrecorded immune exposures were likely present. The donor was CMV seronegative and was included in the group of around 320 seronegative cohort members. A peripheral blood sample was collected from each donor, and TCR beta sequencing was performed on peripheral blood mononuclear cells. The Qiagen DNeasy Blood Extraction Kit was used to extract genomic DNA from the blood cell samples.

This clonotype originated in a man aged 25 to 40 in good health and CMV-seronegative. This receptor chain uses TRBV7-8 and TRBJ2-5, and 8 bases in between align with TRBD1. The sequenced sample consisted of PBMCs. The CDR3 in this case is CASSSSPGGPETQYF. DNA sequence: TGTGCCAGCAGCTCTTCACCAGGGGGCCCGGAGACCCAGTACTTC.